This TCR beta chain was recovered during a study of Graves' ophthalmopathy and Graves' hyperthyroidism. Researchers took RNA transcripts and amplified TCR beta CDR3 regions from them. RT-PCR in the first round used HTBI primers; a second-round multiplex PCR followed. TCRdb re-called the multiplex PCR reads with MiXCR, one entry per CDR3 protein. The sample consists of about 550,000 distinct CDR3 sequences, under 45% of them appearing once. The CDR3 consists of 17 residues. The germline V gene encodes CDR1 LNHDA and CDR2 SQIVND (reference sequence). J gave up 4 bases and V 3 bases, and 13 bases lay outside the gene matches.

J is TRBJ2-5 and V is TRBV19, with 8 bases fitting TRBD2. Material for sequencing was peripheral blood or thyroid tissue (not recorded which). The sequence derives from an adult man with Graves' hyperthyroidism. CDR3 bases: TGTGCCAGTAGTATGAGGGGGTCGAGCGGGAGCCTAGAGACCCAGTACTTC. Its protein product is CASSMRGSSGSLETQYF. The whole variable domain, filled in from reference TRBV19 and TRBJ2-5, reads DGGITQSPKYLFRKEGQNVTLSCEQNLNHDAMYWYRQDPGQGLRLIYYSQIVNDFQKGDIAEGYSVSREKKESFPLTVTSAQKNPTAFYLCASSMRGSSGSLETQYFGPGTRLLVL.